This T cell receptor (beta chain) was obtained from a study of beta chain features in type 1 diabetes. The CDR3 is 14 amino acids. V was cut by 0 bases and J by 10 bases, with 11 bases left in between. Germline CDR1 SGHKS, CDR2 YYEKEE (reference sequence). Concerning this clone: The antigen remains undetermined.

Overall study results and limits: For Type 1 diabetes patients, all four CD4+ subsets carried TCRB CDR3s that were moderately but significantly shorter.

Every bit of the isolated RNA underwent reverse transcription, so sequencing read expressed TCRB transcripts. Using immunoSEQ multiplex PCR, the repertoire was profiled, and TCRdb retains in-frame clones only, with some absent. The data hold approximately 170,000 clones, with approximately 8% observed a single time. The rearrangement joins TRBV5-5 to TRBJ1-6; the D gene is possibly TRBD1 (6 bases). Sequenced input: central memory CD4+ T cells from blood. The sequence came from a woman aged 40 to 55 with type 1 diabetes. The CDR3 region is CASSLDRVGSPLHF. The DNA for the CDR3 is TGTGCCAGCAGCTTGGACAGGGTCGGCTCACCCCTCCACTTT.